The 7 T cell receptor beta chains below all came from one sample that was sequenced in a study of shared clonotypes between healthy human individuals. Assay used: immunoSEQ multiplex PCR; TCRdb lists only in-frame clones, some missing. The table records more than 900,000 clones, about 84% of them present only once. Sequencing used memory CD4+ T cells from PBMCs. The subset was: CD45RA-negative fraction. Receptors were obtained from a young man in good health. Some clones in this sample may be carry-over from other donors' samples.

The gene calls are TRBV7-2 and TRBJ2-3; 7 positions match TRBD1. The CDR3 sequence is 14 residues long. J was trimmed by 6 bases and V by 6 bases; bases with no gene match: 9. CDR1 and CDR2 (germline): SGHTA, FQGNSA. The CDR3 DNA is TGTGCCAGCAGTTCCGACAGGGTGGCGGATACGCAGTATTTT. Protein: CASSSDRVADTQYF.

V gene TRBV5-4 combines with J gene TRBJ2-3; the match to TRBD2 covers 7 bases. This CDR3 is built from 15 residues. V dropped 1 base and J dropped 4; count of bases not matched to a gene: 6. Germline V gene sequence: CDR1 SGHNT, CDR2 YYREEE (reference sequence). This chain's CDR3 is CASSLRSGKSDTQYF. CDR3 bases: TGTGCCAGCAGCTTGAGAAGCGGGAAATCAGATACGCAGTATTTT.

This clone was picked up one time. This chain uses TRBV10-3 with TRBJ1-5; D gene unclear. Germline V lookup: CDR1 ENHRY, CDR2 SYGVKD. Trimming shortened V by 4 bases and J by 9 bases, and 10 bases separated the two germline ends. The CDR3 consists of 12 residues. The CDR3 loop is CAISGGNTPQHF. The CDR3 DNA reads TGTGCCATCAGTGGGGGTAATACGCCCCAGCATTTT.

V gene TRBV30 combines with J gene TRBJ1-2; unclear D gene. The V end was cut by 5 bases, the J end by 2 bases, with 12 bases between. In germline, CDR1 is GTSNPN, CDR2 SVGIG (reference sequence). The CDR3 runs 13 residues. The CDR3 DNA follows: TGTGCCTGGTATAGAGGCAGCAACTATGGCTACACCTTC. This encodes CAWYRGSNYGYTF.

Regarding this clone: This CDR3 fails to terminate in the conserved phenylalanine or tryptophan, so it likely reflects a read error. The J gene is TRBJ2-3, the V gene TRBV9; TRBD2 matches at 8 bases. Losses at the gene ends were 8 bases for V and 2 bases for J; bases not matched to a gene: 19. The CDR3 runs to 18 residues. Germline V lookup: CDR1 SGDLS, CDR2 YYNGEE. The CDR3 DNA is TGTGCCAGACCCCGCGGACCCCGGGCGGGAGGACACACAGATACGCAGTATTCT. Its protein is CARPRGPRAGGHTDTQYS.

The genes are TRBV19 and TRBJ2-2; 14 bases are a match to TRBD2. In germline, CDR1 is LNHDA, CDR2 SQIVND (reference sequence). The V and J ends lost 10 bases and 4 bases, in that order; junction bases with no gene match: 5. This CDR3 comprises 15 residues. The CDR3 spells CATGLAGVGTGELFF. CDR3 in DNA: TGTGCCACGGGACTAGCGGGAGTTGGCACCGGGGAGCTGTTTTTT.

The chain carries TRBV20-1 and TRBJ2-7, with TRBD1 as a possible D gene (6 bases). V lost 6 bases and J lost 6, with 12 bases in between. CDR3 length: 11 amino acids. Per the germline V gene, CDR1 is DFQATT and CDR2 is SNEGSKA (reference sequence). CDR3 in DNA: TGCAGTGCGACGTCAGGGGCCGAGCAGTACTTC. Encoded protein: CSATSGAEQYF.